The 16 T cell receptor beta chains listed next were all sequenced from one sample in a study of T cell changes during pregnancy in multiple sclerosis. Profiled with immunoSEQ multiplex PCR; TCRdb holds only in-frame clones, not every one. The sample records 90,000 or so clones, roughly nine tenths being singletons. Sequenced here: PBMCs, sampled in the first trimester of pregnancy. Receptor source: a female donor in good health, serving as a control in a pregnancy study. Some clones in this sample may be carry-over from other donors' samples.

About this clone itself: Other DNA sequences within the sample encode an identical CDR3. V gene TRBV11-2 combines with J gene TRBJ2-1; no clear D. V lost 3 bases and J lost 5, with 5 bases in between. This CDR3 has 12 amino acids. Germline values: CDR1 SGHAT, CDR2 FQNNGV. The CDR3 DNA is TGTGCCAGCAGCTTTCGTGACAATGAGCAGTTCTTC. It codes for CASSFRDNEQFF.

V usage is TRBV15 and J usage is TRBJ2-3, with D uncertain. V was trimmed by 0 bases and J by 6 bases, leaving 10 bases between them. This CDR3 contains 14 residues. The V gene's germline CDR1 is LNHNV and CDR2 YYDKDF (reference sequence). CDR3 DNA: TGTGCCACCAGCAGAGATCGCGCTTCGGATACGCAGTATTTT. Its translation is CATSRDRASDTQYF.

V and J are TRBV5-8 and TRBJ1-4; TRBD1 aligns across 7 bases. The CDR3 is made up of 15 amino acids. Unmatched junction bases numbered 6, after V lost 3 bases and J lost 4 bases. Germline assignment: CDR1 SGHTS and CDR2 YDEGEE. The CDR3 protein is CASSSPDRLNEKLFF. The CDR3 DNA sequence: TGTGCCAGCAGCTCCCCGGACAGGCTTAATGAAAAACTGTTTTTT.

This clone was counted a few times. The chain uses TRBV28 and TRBJ1-6, with D uncertain. Trimming removed 2 bases from V and 7 bases from J, with 3 bases in between. The CDR3 has 12 amino acids. CDR1 is MDHEN, CDR2 SYDVKM, per germline. The CDR3 region has the DNA TGTGCCAGCAGTTTAGAGAATTCACCCCTCCACTTT. Translated, it gives CASSLENSPLHF.

The rearrangement uses TRBV6-5 and TRBJ1-2; D is ambiguous. CDR1 MNHEY and CDR2 SVGAGI come from the germline V gene. V was cut by 8 bases and J by 4 bases, with 11 bases left in between. CDR3 length equals 12 residues. The chain's CDR3 is CASASFRYGYTF. CDR3 in DNA: TGTGCCAGCGCGAGTTTTCGCTATGGCTACACCTTC.

The chain recombines TRBV5-1 with TRBJ2-1, with 13 bases identical to TRBD2. This CDR3 is 15 amino acids long. Germline V gene lookup returns CDR1 SGHRS and CDR2 YFSETQ. The ends lost 3 bases at V and 7 bases at J; junction bases unmatched: 4. The CDR3 protein is CASSSGLAGRNEQFF. The CDR3 nucleotides read TGCGCCAGCAGCTCGGGACTAGCGGGACGTAATGAGCAGTTCTTC. Supplemented by reference TRBV5-1 and TRBJ2-1, the full variable domain reads KAGVTQTPRYLIKTRGQQVTLSCSPISGHRSVSWYQQTPGQGLQFLFEYFSETQRNKGNFPGRFSGRQFSNSRSEMNVSTLELGDSALYLCASSSGLAGRNEQFFGPGTRLTVL.

The rearrangement joins TRBV4-3 to TRBJ1-4; a weak D match, TRBD1 (5 bases). The length of the CDR3 is 16 residues. The germline CDR1 and CDR2 sequences are LGHNA and YSLEER. V lost 0 bases and J 10 bases, leaving 18 bases between the germline ends. The CDR3 bases are TGCGCCAGCAGCCAAGAAATTCTCGCAGGGTCGGTAAAACTGTTTTTT. This codes for CASSQEILAGSVKLFF.

The rearrangement joins TRBV6-4 to TRBJ2-1, with TRBD2 matching 8 bases. With V trimmed by 2 bases and J by 4 bases, 4 bases remained unmatched. The CDR3 totals 15 residues. The germline gives CDR1 MRHNA, CDR2 SNTAGT. The CDR3 coding sequence is TGTGCCAGCAGTGACGGAGCGGGGGAGTACAATGAGCAGTTCTTC. This sequence encodes CASSDGAGEYNEQFF.

The chain combines TRBV7-9 with TRBJ2-5, with TRBD2 as a possible D gene (6 bases). This CDR3 contains 15 residues. V dropped 2 bases and J dropped 5 bases, with 15 bases sitting between them. The germline V gene encodes CDR1 SEHNR and CDR2 FQNEAQ (reference sequence). The CDR3 loop reads CASSLSVREWETQYF. CDR3 nucleotides: TGTGCCAGCAGCTTATCGGTCCGGGAGTGGGAGACCCAGTACTTC.

V is TRBV4-1 and J is TRBJ1-6; tentatively, D is TRBD1 (6 bases). V was trimmed by 4 bases and J by 10 bases, leaving 17 bases between them. Germline V lookup: CDR1 MGHRA, CDR2 YSYEKL. CDR3 size: 15 residues. CDR3 amino acids: CASSPGRGGRSPLHF. The CDR3 nucleotides are TGCGCCAGCAGCCCGGGGAGGGGGGGGCGATCACCCCTCCACTTT.

The chain carries TRBV5-1 and TRBJ1-1, with TRBD1 as a possible D gene (5 bases). The CDR3 spans 14 residues. Germline values: CDR1 SGHRS, CDR2 YFSETQ. Trimming cost V 0 bases and J 11 bases, with 17 bases left between them. The CDR3: CASSLEGQPGGAFF. CDR3 coding DNA: TGCGCCAGCAGCTTGGAGGGGCAGCCCGGTGGCGCTTTCTTT.

V usage is TRBV5-1 and J usage is TRBJ1-3; tentative D call: TRBD1 (5 bases). The CDR3 is 15 amino acids. Trimming stripped 5 bases from V and 0 bases from J, with 12 bases between. The germline CDR1 and CDR2 sequences are SGHRS and YFSETQ. CDR3 DNA: TGCGCCAGCAGTAATGGGACTATCTCTGGAAACACCATATATTTT. Its protein product is CASSNGTISGNTIYF.

This chain links TRBV5-1 with TRBJ2-3; 7 nucleotides agree with TRBD2. The V gene end was trimmed by 0 bases and the J gene end by 0 bases; junction bases not matched to a gene: 4. The CDR3 runs 16 residues. Germline V gene lookup returns CDR1 SGHRS and CDR2 YFSETQ. In DNA form, the CDR3 reads TGCGCCAGCAGCTTGGCTCTAGCGGCTAGCACAGATACGCAGTATTTT. This encodes CASSLALAASTDTQYF.

This clone was counted a single time. CDR3 sequence reads: CASSLEGADTQYF. The CDR3 bases are TGTGCCAGCAGCTTGGAGGGTGCAGATACGCAGTATTTT. The V call is TRBV13, the J call TRBJ2-3, with D possibly being TRBD2 (6 bases). CDR1 is PRHDT and CDR2 is FYEKMQ in the germline V gene (reference sequence). CDR3 length: 13 residues. V shed 3 bases and J shed 4 bases, with 8 bases lying between them.

This sequence joins TRBV6-1 and TRBJ2-1, with D hard to call. V was trimmed by 8 bases and J by 4 bases, leaving 12 bases between them. Germline V lookup: CDR1 MNHNS, CDR2 SASEGT. CDR3 length: 13 amino acids. The CDR3 sequence: CASELTRYNEQFF. As DNA, the CDR3 is TGTGCCAGCGAGCTTACCCGGTACAATGAGCAGTTCTTC.

The chain links TRBV27 to TRBJ1-2; 7 nucleotides agree with TRBD1. The germline V gene has CDR1 MNHEY and CDR2 SMNVEV (reference sequence). V lost 4 bases, J lost 2 bases, and 4 bases stayed unmatched. The CDR3 length is 14 residues. The CDR3 coding sequence is TGTGCCAGCAGTTACCGACAGGGAAACTATGGCTACACCTTC. Protein product: CASSYRQGNYGYTF.